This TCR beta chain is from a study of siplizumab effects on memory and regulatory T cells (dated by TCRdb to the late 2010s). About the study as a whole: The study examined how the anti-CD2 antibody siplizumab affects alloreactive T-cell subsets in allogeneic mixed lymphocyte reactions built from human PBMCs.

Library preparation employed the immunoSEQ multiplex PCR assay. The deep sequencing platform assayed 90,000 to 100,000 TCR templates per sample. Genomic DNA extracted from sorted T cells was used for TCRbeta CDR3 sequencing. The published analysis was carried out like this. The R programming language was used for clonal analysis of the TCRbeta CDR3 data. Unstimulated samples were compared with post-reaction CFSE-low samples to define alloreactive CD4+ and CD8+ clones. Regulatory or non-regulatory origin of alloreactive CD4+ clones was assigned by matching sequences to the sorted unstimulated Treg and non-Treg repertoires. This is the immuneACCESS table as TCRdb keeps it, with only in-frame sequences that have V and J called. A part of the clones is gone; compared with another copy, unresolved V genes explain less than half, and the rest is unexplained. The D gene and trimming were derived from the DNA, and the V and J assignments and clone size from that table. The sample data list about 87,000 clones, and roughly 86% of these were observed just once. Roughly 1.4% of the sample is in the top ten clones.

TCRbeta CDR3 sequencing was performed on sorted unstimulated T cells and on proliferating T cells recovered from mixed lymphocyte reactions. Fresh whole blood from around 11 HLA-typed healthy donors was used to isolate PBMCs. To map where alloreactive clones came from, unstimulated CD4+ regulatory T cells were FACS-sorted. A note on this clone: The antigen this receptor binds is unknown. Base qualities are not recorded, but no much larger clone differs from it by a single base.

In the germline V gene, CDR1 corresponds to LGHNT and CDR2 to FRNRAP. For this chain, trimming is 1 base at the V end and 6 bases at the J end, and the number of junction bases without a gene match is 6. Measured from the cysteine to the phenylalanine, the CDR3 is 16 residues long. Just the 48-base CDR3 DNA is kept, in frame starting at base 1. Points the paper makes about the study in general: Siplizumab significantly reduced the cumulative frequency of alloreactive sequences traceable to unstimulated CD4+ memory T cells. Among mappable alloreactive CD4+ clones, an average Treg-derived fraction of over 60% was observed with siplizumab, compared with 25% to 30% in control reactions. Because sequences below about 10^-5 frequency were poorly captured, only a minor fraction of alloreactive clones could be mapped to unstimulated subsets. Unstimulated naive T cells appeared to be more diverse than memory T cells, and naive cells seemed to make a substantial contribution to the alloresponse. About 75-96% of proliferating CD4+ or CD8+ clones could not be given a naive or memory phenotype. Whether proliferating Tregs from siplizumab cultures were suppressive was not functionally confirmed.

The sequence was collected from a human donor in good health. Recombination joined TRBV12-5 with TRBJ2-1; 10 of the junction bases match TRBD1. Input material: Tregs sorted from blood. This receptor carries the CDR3 CASGLGQGARGNEQFF. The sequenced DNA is TGTGCTAGTGGTTTGGGACAGGGGGCCCGGGGCAATGAGCAGTTCTTC.